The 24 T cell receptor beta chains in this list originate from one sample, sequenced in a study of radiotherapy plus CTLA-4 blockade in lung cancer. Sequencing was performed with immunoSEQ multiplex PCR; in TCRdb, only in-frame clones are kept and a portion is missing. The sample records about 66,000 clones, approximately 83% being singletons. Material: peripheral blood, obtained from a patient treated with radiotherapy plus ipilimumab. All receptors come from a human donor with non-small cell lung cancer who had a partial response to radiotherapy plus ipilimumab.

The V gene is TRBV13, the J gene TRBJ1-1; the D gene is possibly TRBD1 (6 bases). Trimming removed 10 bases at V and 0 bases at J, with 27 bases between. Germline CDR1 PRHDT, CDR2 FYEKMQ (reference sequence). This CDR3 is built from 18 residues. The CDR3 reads CATLQLGQPSHMNTEAFF. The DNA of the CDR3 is TGTGCCACCCTGCAATTAGGACAGCCAAGCCACATGAACACTGAAGCTTTCTTT.

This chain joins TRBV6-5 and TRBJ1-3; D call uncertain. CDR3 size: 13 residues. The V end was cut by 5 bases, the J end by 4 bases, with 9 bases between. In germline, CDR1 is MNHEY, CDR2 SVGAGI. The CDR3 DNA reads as TGTGCCAGCAGTGAAACTCACGGAAACACCATATATTTT. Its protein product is CASSETHGNTIYF.

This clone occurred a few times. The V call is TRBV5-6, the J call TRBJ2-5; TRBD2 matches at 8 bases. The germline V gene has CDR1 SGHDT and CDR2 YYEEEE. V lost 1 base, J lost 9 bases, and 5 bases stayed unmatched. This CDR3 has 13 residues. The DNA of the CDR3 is TGTGCCAGCAGCTTGTCCGGGGGGGAGGCCCAGTACTTC. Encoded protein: CASSLSGGEAQYF.

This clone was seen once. CDR3 nucleotide sequence: TGTGCCAGCAGTCGGGACAATGAGCAGTTCTTC. Translation gives CASSRDNEQFF. The J gene is TRBJ2-1, the V gene TRBV11-2; no firm D call. Germline loops: CDR1 SGHAT, CDR2 FQNNGV. The CDR3 is made up of 11 amino acids. Trimming removed 6 bases from V and 5 bases from J, with 5 bases in between. Full variable domain (remainder filled in from reference TRBV11-2 and TRBJ2-1): EAGVAQSPRYKIIEKRQSVAFWCNPISGHATLYWYQQILGQGPKLLIQFQNNGVVDDSQLPKDRFSAERLKGVDSTLKIQPAKLEDSAVYLCASSRDNEQFFGPGTRLTVL.

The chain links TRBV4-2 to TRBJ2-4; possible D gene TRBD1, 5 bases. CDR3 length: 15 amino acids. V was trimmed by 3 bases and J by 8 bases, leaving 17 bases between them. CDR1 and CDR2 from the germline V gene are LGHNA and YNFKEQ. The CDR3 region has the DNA TGTGCCAGCAGCCATAGGGGTATCGACGGAGACATTCAGTACTTC. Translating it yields CASSHRGIDGDIQYF.

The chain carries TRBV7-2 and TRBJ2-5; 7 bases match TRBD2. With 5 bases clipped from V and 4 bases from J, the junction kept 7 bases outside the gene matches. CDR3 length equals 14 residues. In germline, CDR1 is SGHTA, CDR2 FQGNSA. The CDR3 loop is CASSPLGGRETQYF. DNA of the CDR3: TGTGCCAGCAGCCCGCTGGGCGGGAGAGAGACCCAGTACTTC. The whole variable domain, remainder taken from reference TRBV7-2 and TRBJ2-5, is GAGVSQSPSNKVTEKGKDVELRCDPISGHTALYWYRQSLGQGLEFLIYFQGNSAPDKSGLPSDRFSAERTGGSVSTLTIQRTQQEDSAVYLCASSPLGGRETQYFGPGTRLLVL.

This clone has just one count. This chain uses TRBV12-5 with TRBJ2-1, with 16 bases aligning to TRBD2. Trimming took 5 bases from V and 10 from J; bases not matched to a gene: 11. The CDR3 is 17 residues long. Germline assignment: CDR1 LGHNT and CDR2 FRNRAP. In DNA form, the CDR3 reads TGTGCTAGTGGTCCCCGGGGACTAGCGGGAGGGGGCGGCGAGCAGTTCTTC. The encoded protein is CASGPRGLAGGGGEQFF. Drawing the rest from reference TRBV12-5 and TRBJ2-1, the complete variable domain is DARVTQTPRHKVTEMGQEVTMRCQPILGHNTVFWYRQTMMQGLELLAYFRNRAPLDDSGMPKDRFSAEMPDATLATLKIQPSEPRDSAVYFCASGPRGLAGGGGEQFFGPGTRLTVL.

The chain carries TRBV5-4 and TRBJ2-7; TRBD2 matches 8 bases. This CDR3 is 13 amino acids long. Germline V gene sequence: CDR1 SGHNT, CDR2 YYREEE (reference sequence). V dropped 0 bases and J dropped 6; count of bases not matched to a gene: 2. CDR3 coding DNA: TGTGCCAGCAGCTTGGTCGGGAGGGGCGAGCAGTACTTC. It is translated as CASSLVGRGEQYF.

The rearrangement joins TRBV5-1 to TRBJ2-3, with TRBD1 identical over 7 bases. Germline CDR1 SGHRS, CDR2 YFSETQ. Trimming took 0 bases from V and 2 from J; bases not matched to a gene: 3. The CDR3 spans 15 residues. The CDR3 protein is CASSLGQGYTDTQYF. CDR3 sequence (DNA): TGCGCCAGCAGCTTGGGACAGGGATACACAGATACGCAGTATTTT.

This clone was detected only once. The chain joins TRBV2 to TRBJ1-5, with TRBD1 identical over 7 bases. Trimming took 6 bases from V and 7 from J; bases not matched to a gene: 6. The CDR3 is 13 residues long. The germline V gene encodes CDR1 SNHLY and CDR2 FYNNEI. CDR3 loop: CASRTGLKQPQHF. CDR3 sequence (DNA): TGTGCCAGCAGGACAGGGTTAAAGCAGCCCCAGCATTTT.

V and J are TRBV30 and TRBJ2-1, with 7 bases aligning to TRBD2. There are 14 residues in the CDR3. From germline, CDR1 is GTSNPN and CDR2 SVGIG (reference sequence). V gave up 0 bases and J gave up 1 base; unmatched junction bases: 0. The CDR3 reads CAWSVGLSYNEQFF. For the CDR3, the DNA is TGTGCCTGGAGTGTGGGACTATCCTACAATGAGCAGTTCTTC.

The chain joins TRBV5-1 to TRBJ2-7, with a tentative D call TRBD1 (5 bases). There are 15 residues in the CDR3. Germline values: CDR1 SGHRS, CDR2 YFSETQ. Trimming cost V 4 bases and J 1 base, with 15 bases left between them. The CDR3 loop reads CASSRIGVISYEQYF. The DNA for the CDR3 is TGCGCCAGCAGCAGAATAGGGGTCATTTCCTACGAGCAGTACTTC. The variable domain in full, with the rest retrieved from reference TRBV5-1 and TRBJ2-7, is KAGVTQTPRYLIKTRGQQVTLSCSPISGHRSVSWYQQTPGQGLQFLFEYFSETQRNKGNFPGRFSGRQFSNSRSEMNVSTLELGDSALYLCASSRIGVISYEQYFGPGTRLTVT.

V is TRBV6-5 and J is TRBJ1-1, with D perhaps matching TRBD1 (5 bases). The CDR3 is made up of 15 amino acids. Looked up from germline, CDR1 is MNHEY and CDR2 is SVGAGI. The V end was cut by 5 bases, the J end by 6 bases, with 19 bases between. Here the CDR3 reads CASSGRTNRGAEAFF. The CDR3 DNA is TGTGCCAGCAGTGGCAGGACAAATCGCGGAGCTGAAGCTTTCTTT.

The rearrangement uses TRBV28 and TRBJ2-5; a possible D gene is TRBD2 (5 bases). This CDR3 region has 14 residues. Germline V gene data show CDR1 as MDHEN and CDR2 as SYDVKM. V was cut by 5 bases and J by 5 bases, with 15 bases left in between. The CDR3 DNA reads TGTGCCAGCAGTCCACCGGGAATGCGGGAGACCCAGTACTTC. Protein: CASSPPGMRETQYF.

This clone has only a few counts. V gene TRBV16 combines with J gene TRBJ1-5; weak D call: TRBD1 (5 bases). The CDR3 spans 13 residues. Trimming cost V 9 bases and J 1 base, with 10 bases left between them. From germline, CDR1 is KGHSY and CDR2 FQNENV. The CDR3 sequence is CASGRGSNQPQHF. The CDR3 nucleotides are TGTGCCAGTGGGAGGGGAAGCAATCAGCCCCAGCATTTT.

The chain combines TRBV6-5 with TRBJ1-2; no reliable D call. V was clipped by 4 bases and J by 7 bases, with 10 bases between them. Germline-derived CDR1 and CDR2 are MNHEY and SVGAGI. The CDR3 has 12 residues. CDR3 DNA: TGTGCCAGCAGTTCGCGGACTTTTGGCTACACCTTC. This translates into CASSSRTFGYTF.

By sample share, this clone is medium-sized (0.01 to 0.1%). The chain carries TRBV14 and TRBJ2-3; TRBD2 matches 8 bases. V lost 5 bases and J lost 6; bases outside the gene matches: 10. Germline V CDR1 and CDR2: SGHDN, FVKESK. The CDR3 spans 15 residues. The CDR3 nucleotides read TGTGCCAGCAGCTCCACAGCGGGAGTTGCCGATACGCAGTATTTT. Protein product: CASSSTAGVADTQYF. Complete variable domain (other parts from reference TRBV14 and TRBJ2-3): EAGVTQFPSHSVIEKGQTVTLRCDPISGHDNLYWYRRVMGKEIKFLLHFVKESKQDESGMPNNRFLAERTGGTYSTLKVQPAELEDSGVYFCASSSTAGVADTQYFGPGTRLTVL.

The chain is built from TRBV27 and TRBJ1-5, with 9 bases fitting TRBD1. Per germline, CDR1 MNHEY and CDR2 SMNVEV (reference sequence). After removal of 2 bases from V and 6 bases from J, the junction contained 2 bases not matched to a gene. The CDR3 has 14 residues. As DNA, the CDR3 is TGTGCCAGCAGTTTAGGGACAGGGTCTCAGCCCCAGCATTTT. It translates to CASSLGTGSQPQHF.

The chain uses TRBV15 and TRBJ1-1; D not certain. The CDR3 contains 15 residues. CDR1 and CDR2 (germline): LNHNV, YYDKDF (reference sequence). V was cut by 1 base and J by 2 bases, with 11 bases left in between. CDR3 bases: TGTGCCACCAGCAGAGGCGCGGGTAGAAACACTGAAGCTTTCTTT. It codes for CATSRGAGRNTEAFF.

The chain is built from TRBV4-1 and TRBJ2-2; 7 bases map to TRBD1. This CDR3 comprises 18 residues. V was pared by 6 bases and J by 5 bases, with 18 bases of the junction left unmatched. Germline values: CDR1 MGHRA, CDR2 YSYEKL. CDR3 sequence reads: CASRPAIPHRGGTGELFF. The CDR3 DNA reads TGCGCCAGCAGACCCGCGATTCCCCACAGGGGTGGAACCGGGGAGCTGTTTTTT.

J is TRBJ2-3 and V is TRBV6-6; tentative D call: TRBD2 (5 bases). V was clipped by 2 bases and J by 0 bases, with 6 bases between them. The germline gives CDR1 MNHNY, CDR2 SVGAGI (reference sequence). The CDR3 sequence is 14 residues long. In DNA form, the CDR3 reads TGTGCCAGCAGTTACGGCGGGAGCACAGATACGCAGTATTTT. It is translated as CASSYGGSTDTQYF.

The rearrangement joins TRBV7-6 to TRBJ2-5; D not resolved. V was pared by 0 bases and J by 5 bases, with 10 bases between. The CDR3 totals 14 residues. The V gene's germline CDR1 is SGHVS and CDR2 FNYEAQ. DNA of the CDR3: TGTGCCAGCAGCTTAGCGCAGTCTTCGGAGACCCAGTACTTC. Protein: CASSLAQSSETQYF.

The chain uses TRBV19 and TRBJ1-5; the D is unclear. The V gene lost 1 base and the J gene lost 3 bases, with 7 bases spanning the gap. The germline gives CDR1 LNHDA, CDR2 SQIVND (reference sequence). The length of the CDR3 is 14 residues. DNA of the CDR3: TGTGCCAGTAGTATAGGGCTCAACAATCAGCCCCAGCATTTT. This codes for CASSIGLNNQPQHF.

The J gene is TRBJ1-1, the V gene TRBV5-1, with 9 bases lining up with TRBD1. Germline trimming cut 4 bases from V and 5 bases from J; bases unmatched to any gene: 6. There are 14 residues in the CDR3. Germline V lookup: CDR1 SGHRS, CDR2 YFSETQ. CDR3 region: CASSIGTGRTEAFF. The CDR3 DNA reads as TGCGCCAGCAGCATAGGGACAGGGAGGACTGAAGCTTTCTTT.